The 20 T cell receptor beta chains below were found in one sample sequenced in a study of cytomegalovirus exposure and HLA in healthy donors (dated by TCRdb to the late 2010s). The library was prepared using the immunoSEQ multiplex PCR assay. For the multiplex PCR, a mixture combining 60 forward primers for TCR Vbeta segments and 13 reverse primers for TCR Jbeta segments was used. What TCRdb holds here is the immuneACCESS table cut down to in-frame rearrangements. Part of the clones is not present; checked against another copy, under half of the missing clones reflect an unresolved V gene, and the others are unexplained. This sample is represented by approximately 130,000 clones; roughly 73% of them were singletons. The top ten hold around 0.99% of the sample. The sequenced sample consisted of PBMCs. These receptors came from a male donor in good health and CMV-seronegative.

The chain uses TRBV7-8 and TRBJ2-1, with 13 bases identical to TRBD2. The V gene's germline CDR1 is SGHVS and CDR2 FQNEAQ. With V trimmed by 7 bases and J by 6 bases, 6 bases remained unmatched. The CDR3 covers 15 residues. CDR3 sequence (DNA): TGTGCCAGCACCGACCGGACTAGCGGGGGCAATGAGCAGTTCTTC. Its protein is CASTDRTSGGNEQFF.

The V and J genes are TRBV7-8 and TRBJ1-5, with D perhaps matching TRBD1 (5 bases). Germline values: CDR1 SGHVS, CDR2 FQNEAQ. The CDR3 length is 15 residues. V lost 2 bases to trimming and J lost 2 bases, with 10 bases between them. The CDR3 DNA reads as TGTGCCAGCAGCTTAAAGAGACAGCGCAATCAGCCCCAGCATTTT. Its protein is CASSLKRQRNQPQHF.

V and J are TRBV5-3 and TRBJ1-2; the D is unclear. Being an ORF, TRBV5-3 has a function that is uncertain. The V end lost 4 bases, the J end lost 8 bases, and 24 bases lay between the germline ends. The CDR3 sequence is 16 residues long. CDR3 protein: CARSPEGPQIPGGYTF. The CDR3, as DNA: TGTGCCAGAAGCCCGGAGGGTCCACAGATACCGGGGGGCTACACCTTC.

CDR3 DNA sequence: TGTGCCAGCGGCCCACTACAGGGAGGGTATGGCTACACCTTC. Residues: CASGPLQGGYGYTF. This rearrangement joins TRBV6-1 to TRBJ1-2; weak D call: TRBD1 (6 bases). V was cut by 8 bases and J by 5 bases, with 18 bases left in between. Per germline, CDR1 MNHNS and CDR2 SASEGT. CDR3 length: 14 residues.

On this clone: At one end the junction does not follow the germline gene, possibly because of a read error. The chain has TRBV5-4 and TRBJ2-5; no reliable D call. Germline V gene data show CDR1 as SGHNT and CDR2 as YYREEE (reference sequence). The CDR3 totals 13 residues. CDR3 sequence reads: CASSLGYQEAQYF. CDR3 nucleotide sequence: TGTGCCAGCAGCTTGGGCTATCAAGAGGCCCAGTACTTC. Based on the CDR3 plus reference TRBV5-4 and TRBJ2-5, the full variable domain is ETGVTQSPTHLIKTRGQQVTLRCSSQSGHNTVSWYQQALGQGPQFIFQYYREEENGRGNFPPRFSGLQFPNYSSELNVNALELDDSALYLCASSLGYQEAQYFGPGTRLLVL.

The V gene is TRBV7-2, the J gene TRBJ2-1, with 10 bases lining up with TRBD1. The CDR3 is made up of 16 amino acids. V was pared by 1 base and J by 7 bases, with 7 bases of the junction left unmatched. Germline-derived CDR1 and CDR2 are SGHTA and FQGNSA. CDR3 nucleotides: TGTGCCAGCAGCTTAGGGACAGGGGGAGAGGGAAATGAGCAGTTCTTC. Protein: CASSLGTGGEGNEQFF.

V usage is TRBV18 and J usage is TRBJ2-3; 7 bases match TRBD1. The CDR3 is 16 residues long. V dropped 6 bases and J dropped 3; count of bases not matched to a gene: 12. Germline V gives CDR1 KGHSH, CDR2 LQKENI. The CDR3 sequence: CASSLILTGSTDTQYF. DNA of the CDR3: TGTGCCAGCTCCCTGATCTTGACAGGGAGTACAGATACGCAGTATTTT.

CDR3 DNA: TGTGCCAGCAGTCCTCTGGACAGCTACTATGGCTACACCTTC. Translating it yields CASSPLDSYYGYTF. This chain connects TRBV6-5 to TRBJ1-2; D perhaps matches TRBD1 (6 bases). Germline V CDR1 and CDR2: MNHEY, SVGAGI. V was pared by 5 bases and J by 3 bases, with 13 bases between. The length of the CDR3 is 14 residues.

In its sample, this clone was seen a few times. This chain links TRBV10-1 with TRBJ1-2; 11 bases map to TRBD1. V shed 8 bases, J shed 2 bases, and the junction held 1 base outside the gene matches. CDR3 size: 13 residues. From germline, CDR1 is WNHNN and CDR2 SYGVQD (reference sequence). CDR3 nucleotides: TGCGCCAGCGGGACAGGGGGGAACTATGGCTACACCTTC. Amino acid sequence: CASGTGGNYGYTF.

In DNA, the CDR3 is TGTGCCAGCAGCTCCTCTAGCGGGGGCCCCTCTCCGCCAGATACGCAGTATTTT. Translation gives CASSSSSGGPSPPDTQYF. V gene TRBV13 combines with J gene TRBJ2-3; TRBD2 matches at 10 bases. The CDR3 consists of 18 residues. Trimming took 4 bases from V and 4 from J; bases not matched to a gene: 14. CDR1 is PRHDT and CDR2 is FYEKMQ in the germline V gene (reference sequence).

In this sample, this clone turned up a few times. The chain employs TRBV4-3 and TRBJ1-1; a weak D match, TRBD1 (6 bases). With 0 bases removed from V and 5 bases from J, the gap between germline ends came to 13 bases. CDR1 and CDR2 from the germline V gene are LGHNA and YSLEER. This CDR3 is 15 amino acids long. The CDR3 DNA reads TGCGCCAGCAGCCAAGAATACAGGGTAAAGACTGAAGCTTTCTTT. Translation: CASSQEYRVKTEAFF.

The gene calls are TRBV19 and TRBJ2-7; possibly TRBD1 for D (7 bases). The V and J ends lost 4 bases and 0 bases respectively, with 13 bases between them. Germline V lookup: CDR1 LNHDA, CDR2 SQIVND (reference sequence). CDR3 length: 15 residues. CDR3 in amino acids: CASSKAGQYSYEQYF. The CDR3 nucleotides read TGTGCCAGTAGTAAGGCGGGACAGTACTCCTACGAGCAGTACTTC.

This clone was observed once. The rearrangement uses TRBV5-6 and TRBJ1-4; 7 nucleotides align to TRBD1. The V gene's germline CDR1 is SGHDT and CDR2 YYEEEE. V lost 4 bases and J lost 6; bases outside the gene matches: 6. CDR3 length: 14 amino acids. The chain's CDR3 is CASSPQGVDEKLFF. The CDR3 DNA reads TGTGCCAGCAGCCCGCAGGGGGTAGATGAAAAACTGTTTTTT.

This clone has only one observation. The chain links TRBV7-2 to TRBJ2-5, with TRBD1 as a possible D gene (6 bases). The DNA end is a closer match to TRBJ2-7, so the J assignment may be wrong. Germline CDR1 SGHTA, CDR2 FQGNSA. The CDR3 length is 14 residues. The CDR3 reads CASSLGTASYEQYF. CDR3 bases: TGTGCCAGCAGCTTAGGGACAGCCTCCTACGAGCAGTACTTC.

V usage is TRBV19 and J usage is TRBJ1-2; no clear D. Germline CDR1 LNHDA, CDR2 SQIVND (reference sequence). The V end lost 7 bases, the J end lost 0 bases, and 9 bases lay between the germline ends. The CDR3 spans 13 residues. Here the CDR3 DNA reads TGTGCCAGTAACCCAGGCTCTAACTATGGCTACACCTTC. Amino acid sequence: CASNPGSNYGYTF.

This sequence joins TRBV18 and TRBJ2-3, with 7 bases identical to TRBD2. Germline lookup yields CDR1 KGHSH and CDR2 LQKENI. The CDR3 runs to 16 residues. V dropped 0 bases and J dropped 1; count of bases not matched to a gene: 4. This CDR3 is CASSPPASGGTDTQYF. The DNA for the CDR3 is TGTGCCAGCTCACCACCCGCTAGCGGTGGCACAGATACGCAGTATTTT.

The V call is TRBV18, the J call TRBJ2-7; 9 positions match TRBD1. After removal of 4 bases from V and 6 bases from J, the junction contained 7 bases not matched to a gene. The CDR3 consists of 14 residues. Looked up from germline, CDR1 is KGHSH and CDR2 is LQKENI. The CDR3 bases are TGTGCCAGCTCACGGGACAGGGCAAGGGGCGAGCAGTACTTC. Its translation is CASSRDRARGEQYF.

This clone was picked up a small number of times. This chain joins TRBV27 and TRBJ2-5, with 7 bases aligning to TRBD2. Germline V gives CDR1 MNHEY, CDR2 SMNVEV (reference sequence). With 6 bases clipped from V and 5 bases from J, the junction kept 6 bases outside the gene matches. The CDR3 loop spans 13 amino acids. CDR3 region: CASSGGTFETQYF. CDR3 in DNA: TGTGCCAGCAGCGGGGGGACTTTTGAGACCCAGTACTTC.

The rearrangement uses TRBV11-2 and TRBJ2-5, with 13 nucleotides matching TRBD2. Germline V gene lookup returns CDR1 SGHAT and CDR2 FQNNGV. J lost 2 bases, V lost 4 bases, and 4 bases had no gene match. CDR3 length: 16 amino acids. The CDR3 DNA follows: TGTGCCAGCAGCTCCTGGACTAGCGGGAGACAAGAGACCCAGTACTTC. It codes for CASSSWTSGRQETQYF.

This chain connects TRBV6-5 to TRBJ2-4, with TRBD2 as a possible D gene (6 bases). Deletions cut 0 bases from V and 3 bases from J, with 12 bases between. Germline CDR1 reads MNHEY; CDR2 reads SVGAGI. The CDR3 has 16 residues. The CDR3 loop is CASSYSEAGYKNIQYF. For the CDR3, the DNA is TGTGCCAGCAGTTACTCCGAGGCGGGATACAAAAACATTCAGTACTTC.